This entry lists 21 T cell receptor beta chains sequenced from one sample in a study of tumor-infiltrating lymphocytes in primary liver carcinoma. Unsorted whole blood supplied the RNA, and germline DNA was extracted too. Total RNA amounting to around 540 ng was the source from which TCR beta cDNA was made with a constant-region primer. The TCR beta library was amplified through three nested multiplex PCR rounds in a modified ARM-PCR procedure. Amplification in the first two PCR rounds was performed using TRBV1-TRBV30 forward primers and a C-beta reverse primer for around 11 cycles each. MiXCR was run by TCRdb on the multiplex PCR reads, yielding one entry per CDR3 protein. In the table there are a few hundred thousand distinct CDR3 sequences, roughly 60% of which are singletons. Material for sequencing was peripheral blood. Every receptor here comes from a woman between 25 and 40 years old with primary liver carcinoma and hepatitis B virus infection.

With respect to this clonotype: At one of its ends the junction is not consistent with the germline gene, which may arise from a read error. J is TRBJ2-1 and V is TRBV7-9; tentatively, D is TRBD2 (5 bases). Germline assignment: CDR1 SEHNR and CDR2 FQNEAQ (reference sequence). The CDR3 contains 15 residues. The CDR3 nucleotides are TGTGCCAGCAGCTTATCTGCTAGTCGGAGAAGGGAGCAGTATTTC. Encoded protein: CASSLSASRRREQYF.

Many counts were recorded for this clonotype. The chain couples TRBV11-2 to TRBJ2-7, with D unclear. Per germline, CDR1 SGHAT and CDR2 FQNNGV. The CDR3 length is 12 residues. V lost 3 bases and J 3 bases, leaving 6 bases between the germline ends. This CDR3 reads CASSLLDYEQYF. CDR3 DNA: TGTGCCAGCAGCTTGCTCGACTACGAGCAGTACTTC.

This clonotype has just a few counts. This sequence may be a read error, since a much larger clone differs from it by one base. The V and J genes are TRBV11-2 and TRBJ1-2, with 9 bases lining up with TRBD1. Germline V gene lookup returns CDR1 SGHAT and CDR2 FQNNGV. The CDR3 covers 13 residues. The CDR3: CTSSPGQGYGYTF. The CDR3 nucleotides read TGTACCAGCAGCCCCGGACAGGGGTATGGCTACACCTTC.

Remarks on this clonotype: This sequence may be a read error, since a much larger clone differs from it by one base. The conserved phenylalanine or tryptophan is not found at the CDR3 terminus, so this likely reflects a read error. The CDR3 nucleotides are TGTGCCAGCAACCGGGGGGCGCAGGGCACCGGGGAGCTGTTTCTT. This sequence encodes CASNRGAQGTGELFL. J is TRBJ2-2 and V is TRBV6-2 or TRBV6-3; tentatively, D is TRBD2 (7 bases). Germline lookup yields CDR1 MNHEY and CDR2 SVGEGT. V was clipped by 7 bases and J by 4 bases, with 16 bases between them. The CDR3 is made up of 15 amino acids.

This clonotype was seen a few times. It may be a read error: a sequence one base away is much more abundant. The gene calls are TRBV29-1 and TRBJ2-7; no reliable D call. Germline lookup yields CDR1 SQVTM and CDR2 ANQGSEA. This CDR3 spans 12 amino acids. The CDR3 region is CGVEDVPYEQYF. In DNA, the CDR3 is TGCGGCGTTGAAGATGTCCCCTACGAGCAGTACTTC.

This clonotype was detected only a few times. A single base separates this from a much larger clone, so it may be a read error. This chain links TRBV6-1 with TRBJ2-1, with a tentative D call TRBD2 (7 bases). Looked up from germline, CDR1 is MNHNS and CDR2 is SASEGT. The CDR3 has 16 residues. The CDR3 nucleotides read TGTGCCAGCAGGGAGGGAGGGGGTCGGTTATACAATAAGCAGTTCTTC. Protein product: CASREGGGRLYNKQFF.

The V and J genes are TRBV10-3 and TRBJ2-7, with D possibly matching TRBD2 (6 bases). The CDR3 extends over 14 amino acids. Trimming took 3 bases from V and 0 from J, leaving 9 bases between them. Germline CDR1 ENHRY, CDR2 SYGVKD. The CDR3: CAISDSGLSYEQYF. CDR3 bases: TGTGCCATCAGTGATAGCGGACTCTCCTACGAGCAGTACTTC.

As for this clonotype: Sequence at one end of the junction differs from germline and may be a read error. The chain is built from TRBV11-2 and TRBJ2-1; tentative D call: TRBD2 (5 bases). CDR3 length: 15 residues. The germline gives CDR1 SGHAT, CDR2 FQNNGV. The DNA of the CDR3 is TGTGCAAGCAGCTTACTCTGGGAGCGGTGCAATGAGCAGTTCTTC. This translates into CASSLLWERCNEQFF.

As regards this clonotype: Possible read error: a much larger clone is one base away. The gene calls are TRBV4-3 and TRBJ2-3; tentatively, D is TRBD1 or TRBD2 (6 bases each). There are 13 residues in the CDR3. The germline gives CDR1 LGHNA, CDR2 YSLEER. The CDR3 region is CASNQGGGDTQYF. In DNA form, the CDR3 reads TGCGCCAGCAACCAAGGAGGGGGAGATACGCAGTATTTT.

This clonotype was recorded many times. The rearrangement uses TRBV12-3 or TRBV12-4 and TRBJ2-4, with 7 bases fitting TRBD2. CDR3 size: 15 residues. V lost 3 bases to trimming and J lost 1 base; unmatched junction nucleotides: 3. CDR3 sequence: CASSLWEGAKNIQYF. The CDR3 DNA is TGTGCCAGCAGTTTGTGGGAGGGGGCCAAAAACATTCAGTACTTC.

J is TRBJ2-1 and V is TRBV19; 10 bases map to TRBD1. V shed 4 bases and J 1 base; nucleotides not matched to a gene: 10. Germline CDR1 and CDR2: LNHDA and SQIVND (reference sequence). The CDR3 contains 18 residues. The CDR3 DNA sequence: TGTGCCAGTAGTAATGGGGGACAGGGGTGGTGGTCCTACAATGAGCAGTTCTTC. This translates into CASSNGGQGWWSYNEQFF. The full variable domain, its missing parts supplied by reference TRBV19 and TRBJ2-1, is DGGITQSPKYLFRKEGQNVTLSCEQNLNHDAMYWYRQDPGQGLRLIYYSQIVNDFQKGDIAEGYSVSREKKESFPLTVTSAQKNPTAFYLCASSNGGQGWWSYNEQFFGPGTRLTVL.

CDR3 coding DNA: TGTGCCACCAGTGATTACGGCTACGAGCAGTACTTC. Translating gives CATSDYGYEQYF. This chain links TRBV24-1 with TRBJ2-7, with D hard to call. CDR1 and CDR2 (germline): KGHDR, SFDVKD. CDR3 length equals 12 residues. V gave up 2 bases and J gave up 3 bases, with 4 bases separating them.

This clonotype was observed at least ten times. This chain connects TRBV11-3 to TRBJ2-3; weak D call: TRBD2 (6 bases). Germline loops: CDR1 SGHNT, CDR2 YENEEA. The CDR3 totals 15 residues. V dropped 5 bases and J dropped 2 bases, with 14 bases sitting between them. DNA for the CDR3: TGTGCCAGCAGCGCAGACGGGACTTTCACAGATACGCAGTATTTT. As protein: CASSADGTFTDTQYF.

On this clonotype: A junction boundary mismatches the germline segment, possibly from a read error. The gene calls are TRBV6-1 and TRBJ1-5, with D maybe TRBD1 (6 bases). This CDR3 has 13 amino acids. The germline CDR1 and CDR2 sequences are MNHNS and SASEGT. DNA for the CDR3: TGTGCCCGCAGTGAACCCCCTGGACAGCCCCAACATTTT. It is translated as CARSEPPGQPQHF.

As to this clonotype: A much larger clone differs from this one at a single base, so this may be a read error. CDR3 region: CASSQVSGGRQGTQYF. The CDR3 nucleotides are TGCGCCAGCAGCCAAGTGTCCGGAGGAAGGCAAGGGACCCAGTACTTC. The chain combines TRBV4-1 with TRBJ2-5, with D perhaps matching TRBD2 (5 bases). The CDR3 contains 16 residues. Germline V gene data show CDR1 as MGHRA and CDR2 as YSYEKL.

Worth noting for this clonotype: At one boundary the junction diverges from the germline segment, which might be a read error. The V and J genes are TRBV12-3 or TRBV12-4 and TRBJ1-6; D gene uncertain. This CDR3 is built from 13 residues. CDR3 amino acids: CGSSQGNNSPLHF. CDR3 nucleotide sequence: TGTGGCAGCAGTCAAGGGAATAATTCACCCCTCCACTTT.

Many counts were recorded for this clonotype. The chain joins TRBV29-1 to TRBJ2-4; 8 bases match TRBD2. Germline lookup yields CDR1 SQVTM and CDR2 ANQGSEA. V was clipped by 5 bases and J by 1 base; unmatched bases: 13. The CDR3 has 17 amino acids. This CDR3 is CSVPGTSVKGAKNIQYF. CDR3 DNA sequence: TGCAGCGTTCCCGGGACTAGTGTCAAAGGGGCCAAAAACATTCAGTACTTC.

As concerns this clonotype: Germline and junction disagree at one end, which may indicate a read error. The rearrangement uses TRBV6-5 and TRBJ1-5, with a possible D match to TRBD1 (5 bases). The CDR3 is 13 residues long. Per germline, CDR1 MNHEY and CDR2 SVGAGI. The DNA for the CDR3 is TGTGCCGGCGGGGACGGTAGCAATCGGCCCCAGCATTTT. Protein: CAGGDGSNRPQHF.

As concerns this clonotype: It may be a read error: a sequence one base away is much more abundant. The V gene is TRBV4-1, the J gene TRBJ2-5; the match to TRBD1 covers 10 bases. Germline V CDR1 and CDR2: MGHRA, YSYEKL. The CDR3 is made up of 17 amino acids. CDR3 bases: TGCGCCAGCAGCCAAGAGAATGGGGACAGGGGATTTGAGACCCGGTACTTC. This codes for CASSQENGDRGFETRYF.

This clonotype was detected only a few times. The chain joins TRBV7-3 to TRBJ1-1; no definite D call. The CDR3 sequence is 14 residues long. V was cut by 3 bases and J by 1 base, with 9 bases left in between. From germline, CDR1 is SGHTA and CDR2 FQGTGA. For the CDR3, the DNA is TGTGCCAGCAGCTTGGGGAATCCGAACACTGAAGCTTTCTTT. Translating it yields CASSLGNPNTEAFF.

This clonotype was detected ten times or more. This chain links TRBV12-3 or TRBV12-4 with TRBJ2-7; TRBD2 might be the D (6 bases). The CDR3 is 15 amino acids. V lost 1 base and J lost 4, with 14 bases in between. CDR3 bases: TGTGCCAGCAGTTTAGTAGCGGAGGATCTGTACGAGCAGTACTTC. Amino acids: CASSLVAEDLYEQYF.